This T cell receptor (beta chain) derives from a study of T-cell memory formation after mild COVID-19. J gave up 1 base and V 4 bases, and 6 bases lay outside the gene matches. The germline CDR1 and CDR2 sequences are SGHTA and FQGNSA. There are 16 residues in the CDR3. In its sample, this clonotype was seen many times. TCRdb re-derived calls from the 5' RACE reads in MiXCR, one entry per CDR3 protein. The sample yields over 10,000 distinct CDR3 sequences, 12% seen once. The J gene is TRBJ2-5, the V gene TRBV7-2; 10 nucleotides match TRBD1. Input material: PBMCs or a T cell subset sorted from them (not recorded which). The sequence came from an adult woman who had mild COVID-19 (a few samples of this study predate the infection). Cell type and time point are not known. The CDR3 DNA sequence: TGTGCCAGCAGCTCCTGGGACAGGGGCCTCCAAGAGACCCAGTACTTC. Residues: CASSSWDRGLQETQYF. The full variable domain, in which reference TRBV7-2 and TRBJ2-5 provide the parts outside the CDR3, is GAGVSQSPSNKVTEKGKDVELRCDPISGHTALYWYRQSLGQGLEFLIYFQGNSAPDKSGLPSDRFSAERTGGSVSTLTIQRTQQEDSAVYLCASSSWDRGLQETQYFGPGTRLLVL.